Listed here is a single T cell receptor beta chain. Measured with immunoSEQ multiplex PCR; TCRdb has only the in-frame clones, and not every one. This sample has under 150,000 clones, with around 90% found just once. CDR3 size: 17 residues. The germline V gene has CDR1 SGHDT and CDR2 YYEEEE. The germline V and J ends were trimmed by 4 bases and 4 bases, with 21 bases remaining between them. This entry belongs to a study of control samples from healthy donors and cancer patients. This clonotype originated in a man under 40 in good health. The chain employs TRBV5-6 and TRBJ1-3; D unresolved. Sequencing was done on a sample of blood. In nucleotides, the CDR3 is TGTGCCAGCAGCCTAGATGAGCTCCGATCAAAAGGAAACACCATATATTTT. Amino acid sequence: CASSLDELRSKGNTIYF.